This paragraph reports one T cell receptor (beta chain). In the authors' workflow: Quantification of nucleated cells was approximated via reference gene primer amplification. Measured with immunoSEQ multiplex PCR; TCRdb has only the in-frame clones, and not every one. V and J calls and clone size follow that table, whereas D and trimming were derived from the DNA. The repertoire holds around 370,000 clones, with roughly 89% as singletons. This sample is drawn from a study of blood T cell repertoires in COVID-19. Study summary: Researchers got acute and convalescent COVID-19 samples from the United States, Italy and Spain.

The sequence was collected from a man between 18 and 29 years old with active or convalescent COVID-19. Material: peripheral blood.

CDR3 nucleotide sequence: TGCGCCAGCAGCCGAGAAAATCTAGCCAAAAACATTCAGTACTTC. Its protein is CASSRENLAKNIQYF. The rearrangement links TRBV4-3 to TRBJ2-4; no reliable D call. Trimming took off 4 bases at V and 0 bases at J, with 10 bases between the two ends. CDR1 and CDR2 (germline): LGHNA, YSLEER. The CDR3 totals 15 residues.